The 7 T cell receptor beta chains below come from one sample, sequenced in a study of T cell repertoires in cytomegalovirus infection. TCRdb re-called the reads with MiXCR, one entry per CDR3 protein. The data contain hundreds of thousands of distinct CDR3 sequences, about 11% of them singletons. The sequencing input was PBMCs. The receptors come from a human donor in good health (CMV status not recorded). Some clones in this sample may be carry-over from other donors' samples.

The CDR3: CASSVHRDRTEKLFF. DNA for the CDR3: TGTGCCAGTAGTGTCCACCGGGACAGGACTGAAAAACTGTTTTTT. The V call is TRBV19, the J call TRBJ1-4, with 8 bases matching TRBD1. Germline CDR1 and CDR2: LNHDA and SQIVND (reference sequence). This CDR3 comprises 15 residues. Unmatched junction bases numbered 9, after V lost 5 bases and J lost 7 bases.

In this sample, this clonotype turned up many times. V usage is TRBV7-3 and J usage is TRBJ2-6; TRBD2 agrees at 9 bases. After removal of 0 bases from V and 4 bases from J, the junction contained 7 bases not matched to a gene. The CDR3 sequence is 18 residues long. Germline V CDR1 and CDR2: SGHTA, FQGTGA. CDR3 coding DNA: TGTGCCAGCAGCTTAACCGGGACTAGCCTTACAGGGGCCAACGTCCTGACTTTC. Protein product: CASSLTGTSLTGANVLTF.

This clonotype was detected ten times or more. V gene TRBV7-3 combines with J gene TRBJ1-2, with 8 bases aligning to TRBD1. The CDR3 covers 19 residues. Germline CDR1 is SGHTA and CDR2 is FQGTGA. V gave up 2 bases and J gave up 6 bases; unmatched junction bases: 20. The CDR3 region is CASSLLGGQGILSANGYTF. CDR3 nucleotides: TGTGCCAGCAGCTTACTCGGCGGACAGGGCATATTATCCGCTAATGGCTACACCTTC. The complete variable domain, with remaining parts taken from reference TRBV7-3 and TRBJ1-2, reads GAGVSQTPSNKVTEKGKYVELRCDPISGHTALYWYRQSLGQGPEFLIYFQGTGAADDSGLPNDRFFAVRPEGSVSTLKIQRTERGDSAVYLCASSLLGGQGILSANGYTFGSGTRLTVV.

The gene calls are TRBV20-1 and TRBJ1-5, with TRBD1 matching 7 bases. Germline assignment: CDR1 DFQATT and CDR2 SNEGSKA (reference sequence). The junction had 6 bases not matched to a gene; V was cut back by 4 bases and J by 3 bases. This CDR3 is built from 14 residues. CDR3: CSANRGGLNQPQHF. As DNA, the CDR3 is TGCAGTGCTAACAGGGGAGGGCTCAATCAGCCCCAGCATTTT.

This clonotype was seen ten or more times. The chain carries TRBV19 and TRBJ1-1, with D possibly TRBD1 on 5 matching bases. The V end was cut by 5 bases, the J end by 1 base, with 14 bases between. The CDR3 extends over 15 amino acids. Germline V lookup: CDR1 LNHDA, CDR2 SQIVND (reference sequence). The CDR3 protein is CASSAGLPSNTEAFF. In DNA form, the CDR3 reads TGTGCCAGTAGTGCGGGACTTCCGTCGAACACTGAAGCTTTCTTT.

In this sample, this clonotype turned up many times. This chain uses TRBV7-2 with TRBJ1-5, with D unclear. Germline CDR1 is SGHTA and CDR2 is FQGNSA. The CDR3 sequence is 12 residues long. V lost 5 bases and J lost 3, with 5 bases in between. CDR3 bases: TGTGCCAGCAGCAGGGCCAATCAGCCCCAGCATTTT. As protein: CASSRANQPQHF.

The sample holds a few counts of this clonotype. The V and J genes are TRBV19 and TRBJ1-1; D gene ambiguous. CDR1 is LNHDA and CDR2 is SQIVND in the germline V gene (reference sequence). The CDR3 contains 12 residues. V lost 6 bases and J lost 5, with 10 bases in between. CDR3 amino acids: CASRVGETEAFF. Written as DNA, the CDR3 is TGTGCCAGTAGGGTGGGCGAGACTGAAGCTTTCTTT.